The 27 T cell receptor beta chains reported below all come from one sample, sequenced in a study of human T cells and chemical hapten exposure. Time point here: pre-sensitization, week 0. The treatment was: therapeutic diphenylcyclopropenone sensitization with weekly scalp DPC. One entry per CDR3 protein, called by TCRdb with MiXCR from the RACE reads. The table records 240,000 or so distinct CDR3 sequences, about 8.6% of them present only once. Sample: whole blood, taken in connection with sensitization to the hapten diphenylcyclopropenone (DPC). The receptors here all came from a woman aged 40 to 50 with alopecia areata. Some clones in this sample may be carry-over from other donors' samples.

This clonotype has only a few counts. This chain joins TRBV6-5 and TRBJ2-4; the match to TRBD2 covers 9 bases. With 0 bases clipped from V and 5 bases from J, the junction kept 2 bases outside the gene matches. The CDR3 totals 15 residues. From germline, CDR1 is MNHEY and CDR2 SVGAGI. DNA of the CDR3: TGTGCCAGCAGTTACTCGGGACTAGCACAAAACATTCAGTACTTC. Translated, it gives CASSYSGLAQNIQYF.

The chain uses TRBV28 and TRBJ2-7, with unresolved D. Germline V gene data show CDR1 as MDHEN and CDR2 as SYDVKM. The CDR3 contains 13 residues. V dropped 2 bases and J dropped 3 bases, with 8 bases sitting between them. This CDR3 reads CASSLPHDYEQYF. The CDR3 DNA reads as TGTGCCAGCAGTTTACCCCACGACTACGAGCAGTACTTC.

The CDR3 DNA follows: TGTGCCAGCCTTGGACAGGGGAACACCGGGGAGCTGTTTTTT. As protein: CASLGQGNTGELFF. The chain has TRBV28 and TRBJ2-2, with TRBD1 matching 8 bases. With 8 bases clipped from V and 1 base from J, the junction kept 3 bases outside the gene matches. CDR3 length: 14 amino acids. Germline V gives CDR1 MDHEN, CDR2 SYDVKM.

The rearrangement links TRBV6-5 to TRBJ2-1; TRBD2 matches at 8 bases. J gave up 13 bases and V 6 bases, and 17 bases lay outside the gene matches. In germline, CDR1 is MNHEY, CDR2 SVGAGI. The CDR3 sequence is 15 residues long. CDR3 in DNA: TGTGCCAGCAGAGACGCGACTAGCGCCTATTCGGTCCAGTTCTTC. This translates into CASRDATSAYSVQFF.

The rearrangement uses TRBV29-1 and TRBJ2-1; 7 bases match TRBD1. With 7 bases clipped from V and 0 bases from J, the junction kept 3 bases outside the gene matches. In germline, CDR1 is SQVTM, CDR2 ANQGSEA. The CDR3 runs to 13 residues. The chain's CDR3 is CSAGGASYNEQFF. The CDR3 DNA reads as TGCAGCGCAGGGGGTGCCTCCTACAATGAGCAGTTCTTC.

This chain uses TRBV20-1 with TRBJ2-7; 12 positions agree with TRBD2. The ends lost 1 base at V and 0 bases at J; junction bases unmatched: 4. This CDR3 region has 16 residues. The germline gives CDR1 DFQATT, CDR2 SNEGSKA (reference sequence). In nucleotides, the CDR3 is TGCAGTGCTAGAGGGACTAGCGGGATAAGCTCCTACGAGCAGTACTTC. Translated, it gives CSARGTSGISSYEQYF.

This chain's CDR3 is CASSPQGVANTGELFF. The CDR3 DNA sequence: TGTGCCAGCAGCCCACAGGGAGTCGCGAACACCGGGGAGCTGTTTTTT. The V and J genes are TRBV7-2 and TRBJ2-2; the D gene is possibly TRBD1 (6 bases). Trimming shortened V by 5 bases and J by 0 bases, and 13 bases separated the two germline ends. Germline assignment: CDR1 SGHTA and CDR2 FQGNSA. This CDR3 contains 16 residues.

The V and J genes are TRBV20-1 and TRBJ2-7; no reliable D call. Germline values: CDR1 DFQATT, CDR2 SNEGSKA (reference sequence). This CDR3 has 14 amino acids. The V end was cut by 0 bases, the J end by 0 bases, with 9 bases between. CDR3: CSARDHVNSYEQYF. The CDR3 coding sequence is TGCAGTGCTAGAGATCACGTCAACTCCTACGAGCAGTACTTC.

This clonotype occurred a few times. The chain couples TRBV20-1 to TRBJ2-1; no firm D call. Between the trimmed V and J ends, which lost 8 bases and 13 bases, there was a span of 27 bases. The CDR3 contains 14 residues. Germline values: CDR1 DFQATT, CDR2 SNEGSKA (reference sequence). Here the CDR3 reads CSTRGRPPRQDQFF. The CDR3 bases are TGCAGTACCCGTGGTAGGCCCCCAAGACAAGATCAGTTCTTC.

This clonotype has only a few counts. The chain employs TRBV5-1 and TRBJ2-3; the D gene is possibly TRBD2 (6 bases). Germline V gene lookup returns CDR1 SGHRS and CDR2 YFSETQ. The CDR3 length is 15 residues. The V end was cut by 1 base, the J end by 2 bases, with 11 bases between. The DNA of the CDR3 is TGCGCCAGCAGCTTGAGTGCTAGCGTCACAGATACGCAGTATTTT. Translation gives CASSLSASVTDTQYF.

The J gene is TRBJ2-7, the V gene TRBV30, with 8 bases identical to TRBD1. The germline V gene encodes CDR1 GTSNPN and CDR2 SVGIG (reference sequence). V gave up 5 bases and J gave up 2 bases; unmatched junction bases: 8. This CDR3 region has 14 residues. CDR3: CAWHRDRRPYEQYF. DNA of the CDR3: TGTGCCTGGCACCGGGACAGGCGGCCCTACGAGCAGTACTTC.

The V gene is TRBV7-9, the J gene TRBJ1-5; 7 nucleotides align to TRBD1. The germline gives CDR1 SEHNR, CDR2 FQNEAQ (reference sequence). The CDR3 spans 14 residues. The trim removed 5 bases at V and 7 bases at J, leaving 8 bases unmatched. CDR3 amino acids: CASSPGTAGQPQHF. The CDR3 DNA reads as TGTGCCAGCAGCCCTGGGACAGCCGGCCAGCCCCAGCATTTT.

A few counts support this clonotype. This rearrangement joins TRBV7-9 to TRBJ1-5, with 7 bases lining up with TRBD1. V shed 5 bases, J shed 1 base, and the junction held 5 bases outside the gene matches. CDR3 length equals 15 residues. CDR1 and CDR2 from the germline V gene are SEHNR and FQNEAQ (reference sequence). Written as DNA, the CDR3 is TGTGCCAGCAGCCCTGGGGGACAGAGCAATCAGCCCCAGCATTTT. This sequence encodes CASSPGGQSNQPQHF.

This clonotype came up a few times. As DNA, the CDR3 is TGCGCCAGCAGCTTGCGAACTAGCGGGGACCCGAGAGACAATGAGCAGTTCTTC. It yields the protein CASSLRTSGDPRDNEQFF. The chain carries TRBV5-1 and TRBJ2-1; 10 nucleotides line up with TRBD2. V lost 1 base, J lost 5 bases, and 12 bases stayed unmatched. Germline V lookup: CDR1 SGHRS, CDR2 YFSETQ. This CDR3 is built from 18 residues.

Only a few counts were recorded for this clonotype. CDR3 in DNA: TGTGCCAGCAGTTTGACCCCGGCGGGAGGGCCGTCGGAGCTGTTTTTT. It specifies CASSLTPAGGPSELFF. This rearrangement joins TRBV12-3 or TRBV12-4 to TRBJ2-2; 9 nucleotides agree with TRBD2. With V trimmed by 3 bases and J by 10 bases, 12 bases remained unmatched. The CDR3 is 16 residues long.

V usage is TRBV10-3 and J usage is TRBJ2-7, with D maybe TRBD1 (7 bases). The V end lost 4 bases, the J end lost 6 bases, and 25 bases lay between the germline ends. Germline values: CDR1 ENHRY, CDR2 SYGVKD. The CDR3 is 17 amino acids. CDR3: CAISGSDAGQPPAEQYF. As DNA, the CDR3 is TGTGCCATCAGTGGGTCCGATGCGGGACAGCCTCCGGCCGAGCAGTACTTC.

The chain joins TRBV12-3 or TRBV12-4 to TRBJ1-3; D remains unclear. V lost 2 bases to trimming and J lost 0 bases, with 11 bases between them. This CDR3 region has 16 residues. The CDR3 nucleotides are TGTGCCAGCAGTTTACAACAGATTCTCTCTGGAAACACCATATATTTT. Translating gives CASSLQQILSGNTIYF.

The chain combines TRBV6-1 with TRBJ1-1; D remains ambiguous. There are 14 residues in the CDR3. Trimming cost V 3 bases and J 1 base, with 9 bases left between them. Per the germline V gene, CDR1 is MNHNS and CDR2 is SASEGT. Here the CDR3 DNA reads TGTGCCAGCAGTGAGGTAGGGCCGAACACTGAAGCTTTCTTT. It codes for CASSEVGPNTEAFF.

This clonotype was seen a handful of times. The V gene is TRBV25-1, the J gene TRBJ2-7; D might be TRBD2 (5 bases). CDR1 and CDR2 (germline): MGHDK, SYGVNS. V lost 3 bases, J lost 3 bases, and 9 bases lay in between. CDR3 length: 13 amino acids. Here the CDR3 reads CASSDGDRYEQYF. The CDR3 nucleotides read TGTGCCAGCAGTGACGGGGATCGCTACGAGCAGTACTTC.

This clonotype was picked up many times. The chain carries TRBV20-1 and TRBJ1-2; tentatively, D is TRBD1 (5 bases). Trimming pared 3 bases from V and 8 bases from J, leaving 13 bases between. The germline CDR1 and CDR2 sequences are DFQATT and SNEGSKA (reference sequence). This CDR3 is built from 12 residues. This chain's CDR3 is CSASPGGRGYTF. DNA of the CDR3: TGCAGTGCTAGCCCTGGGGGGAGAGGCTACACCTTC.

The rearrangement joins TRBV21-1 to TRBJ2-2; TRBD1 is taken as the D call from the table, unchecked against the DNA. TRBV21-1 is annotated as a pseudogene. This CDR3 region has 15 residues. The CDR3 sequence is CASKTRAACPGELFF. In DNA form, the CDR3 reads TGTGCCAGCAAGACTCGGGCGGCGTGTCCCGGGGAGCTGTTTTTT.

The rearrangement links TRBV6-6 to TRBJ2-1; D assignment may be TRBD1 or TRBD2 (5 bases each). Germline CDR1 reads MNHNY; CDR2 reads SVGAGI (reference sequence). The CDR3 consists of 13 residues. Trimming pared 4 bases from V and 8 bases from J, leaving 12 bases between. The CDR3 DNA reads TGTGCCAGCAGTTGGATCCGGGGCGATGAGCAGTTCTTC. As protein: CASSWIRGDEQFF.

This clonotype was detected many times. The genes are TRBV5-4 and TRBJ2-3, with 10 bases matching TRBD2. V shed 4 bases and J 5 bases; nucleotides not matched to a gene: 7. CDR1 is SGHNT and CDR2 is YYREEE in the germline V gene (reference sequence). The CDR3 totals 15 residues. CDR3 bases: TGTGCCAGCAGCCAAAAGACTAGCGGGTTAGATACGCAGTATTTT. Translated, it gives CASSQKTSGLDTQYF.

The J gene is TRBJ1-1, the V gene TRBV18; a weak D match, TRBD1 (5 bases). Germline CDR1 is KGHSH and CDR2 is LQKENI. V was pared by 2 bases and J by 1 base, with 8 bases between. The CDR3 is made up of 14 amino acids. Here the CDR3 reads CASSPGAPNTEAFF. DNA of the CDR3: TGTGCCAGCTCACCAGGGGCCCCGAACACTGAAGCTTTCTTT.

At least ten counts were recorded for this clonotype. The rearrangement links TRBV29-1 to TRBJ2-1, with 13 nucleotides matching TRBD2. Germline V gene data show CDR1 as SQVTM and CDR2 as ANQGSEA. V trimming: 6 bases; J trimming: 12 bases; junction bases outside the gene matches: 8. The CDR3 loop spans 13 amino acids. The CDR3: CSVLAGGSLVQFF. Written as DNA, the CDR3 is TGCAGCGTACTAGCGGGAGGGTCCCTGGTGCAGTTCTTC.

Only a few counts were recorded for this clonotype. V is TRBV7-6 and J is TRBJ2-7, with D unclear. Germline values: CDR1 SGHVS, CDR2 FNYEAQ. This CDR3 spans 16 amino acids. V lost 0 bases and J lost 1, with 13 bases in between. CDR3 bases: TGTGCCAGCAGCTTAGCTAGGCTAGGATATTCCTACGAGCAGTACTTC. Encoded protein: CASSLARLGYSYEQYF.

This clonotype was counted only a few times. V usage is TRBV28 and J usage is TRBJ2-1; D ambiguous. With 6 bases removed from V and 0 bases from J, the gap between germline ends came to 6 bases. Looked up from germline, CDR1 is MDHEN and CDR2 is SYDVKM. This CDR3 region has 13 residues. The chain's CDR3 is CASSQSSYNEQFF. The CDR3 DNA follows: TGTGCCAGCAGCCAAAGCTCCTACAATGAGCAGTTCTTC.